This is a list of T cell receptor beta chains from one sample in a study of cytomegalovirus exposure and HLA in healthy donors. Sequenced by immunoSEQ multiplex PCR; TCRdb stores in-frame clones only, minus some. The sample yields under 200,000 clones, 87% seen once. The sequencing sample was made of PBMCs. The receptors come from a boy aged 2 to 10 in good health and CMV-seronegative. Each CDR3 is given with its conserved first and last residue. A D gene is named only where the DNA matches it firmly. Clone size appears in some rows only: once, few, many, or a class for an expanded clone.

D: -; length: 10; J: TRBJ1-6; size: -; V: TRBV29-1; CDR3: CSGGFSPLHF; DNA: TGCAGCGGAGGGTTTTCACCCCTCCACTTT
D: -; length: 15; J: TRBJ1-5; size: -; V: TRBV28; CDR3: CASSLKGRGDQPQHF; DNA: TGTGCCAGCAGTTTGAAGGGCAGGGGTGATCAGCCCCAGCATTTT
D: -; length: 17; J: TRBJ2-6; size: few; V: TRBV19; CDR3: CASSSWVGRSGANVLTF; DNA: TGTGCCAGTAGTTCTTGGGTGGGGCGCTCTGGGGCCAACGTCCTGACTTTC
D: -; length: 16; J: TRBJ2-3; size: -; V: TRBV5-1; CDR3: CASSDGPGGGPYTQYF; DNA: TGCGCCAGCAGCGACGGGCCTGGGGGGGGGCCTTATACGCAGTATTTT
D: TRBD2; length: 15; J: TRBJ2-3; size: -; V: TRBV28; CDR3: CASSFGGGNTDTQYF; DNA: TGTGCCAGCAGTTTTGGCGGGGGAAACACAGATACGCAGTATTTT
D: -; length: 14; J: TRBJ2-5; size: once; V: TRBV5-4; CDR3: CASSLGGAQETQYF; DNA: TGTGCCAGCAGCTTAGGGGGAGCCCAAGAGACCCAGTACTTC
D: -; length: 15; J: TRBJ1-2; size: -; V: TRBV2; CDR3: CASSELTSGRSGYTF; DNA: TGTGCCAGCAGTGAACTTACCTCAGGGCGGTCAGGCTACACCTTC
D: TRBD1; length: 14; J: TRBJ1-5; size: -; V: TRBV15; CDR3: CATGPGTVNQPQHF; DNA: TGTGCCACCGGCCCCGGGACAGTCAATCAGCCCCAGCATTTT
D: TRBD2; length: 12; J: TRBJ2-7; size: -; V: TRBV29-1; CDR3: CSASGGGGEQYF; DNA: TGCAGCGCGTCCGGGGGGGGCGGCGAGCAGTACTTC
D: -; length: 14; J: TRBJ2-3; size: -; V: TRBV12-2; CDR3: CAQDSGRSTDTQYF; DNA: TGTGCACAGGATAGCGGGCGAAGCACAGATACGCAGTATTTT
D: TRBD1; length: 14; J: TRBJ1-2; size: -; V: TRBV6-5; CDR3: CASSEGTGQVGYTF; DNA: TGTGCCAGCAGTGAAGGGACAGGGCAGGTTGGCTACACCTTC
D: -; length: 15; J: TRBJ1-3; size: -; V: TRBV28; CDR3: CASSFGGSAGNTIYF; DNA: TGTGCCAGCAGTTTTGGGGGGTCTGCTGGAAACACCATATATTTT
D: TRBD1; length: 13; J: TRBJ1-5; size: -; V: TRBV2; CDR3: CASRETGTQPQHF; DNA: TGTGCCAGCAGGGAGACAGGGACCCAGCCCCAGCATTTT
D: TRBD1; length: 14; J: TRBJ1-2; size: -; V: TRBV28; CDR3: CASSSRDRNYGYTF; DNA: TGTGCCAGCAGTTCCCGGGACAGGAACTATGGCTACACCTTC
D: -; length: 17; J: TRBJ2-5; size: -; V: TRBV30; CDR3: CAWSSHLTGRGQETQYF; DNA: TGTGCCTGGAGTTCACATCTTACAGGGAGGGGGCAAGAGACCCAGTACTTC
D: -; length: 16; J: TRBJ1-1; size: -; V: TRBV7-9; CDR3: CSSSLAQGYMNTEAFF; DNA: TGTTCCAGCAGCTTAGCGCAGGGATACATGAACACTGAAGCTTTCTTT
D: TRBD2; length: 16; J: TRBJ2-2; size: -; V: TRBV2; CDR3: CASSERTSGISGELFF; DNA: TGTGCCAGCAGTGAACGGACTAGCGGGATCTCCGGGGAGCTGTTTTTT
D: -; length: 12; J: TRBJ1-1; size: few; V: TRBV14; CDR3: CASSETGFEAFF; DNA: TGTGCCAGCAGCGAGACAGGTTTCGAAGCTTTCTTT
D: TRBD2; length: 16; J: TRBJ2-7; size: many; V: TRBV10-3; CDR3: CAISRLASTVAYEQYF; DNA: TGTGCCATCAGCAGACTAGCGTCAACTGTAGCCTACGAGCAGTACTTC
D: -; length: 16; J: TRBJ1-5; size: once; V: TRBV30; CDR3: CAWSDPPSDSNQPQHF; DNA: TGTGCCTGGAGTGACCCCCCGTCAGATAGCAATCAGCCCCAGCATTTT
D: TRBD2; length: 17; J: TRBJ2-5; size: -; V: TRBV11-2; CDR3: CASSLVPNSGMAGTQYF; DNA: TGTGCCAGCAGCTTAGTTCCCAACAGCGGGATGGCAGGGACCCAGTACTTC
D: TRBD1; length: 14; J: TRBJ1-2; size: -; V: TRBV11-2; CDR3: CASSLDRQGGGYTF; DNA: TGTGCCAGCAGCTTAGACCGACAGGGGGGTGGCTACACCTTC
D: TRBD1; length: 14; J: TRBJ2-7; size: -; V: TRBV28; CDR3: CASRSPGQVGEQYF; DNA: TGTGCCAGCAGATCCCCGGGACAGGTAGGGGAGCAGTACTTC
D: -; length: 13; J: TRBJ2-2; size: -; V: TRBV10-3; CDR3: CAISDPLSGELFF; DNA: TGTGCCATCAGTGATCCCCTTAGCGGGGAGCTGTTTTTT
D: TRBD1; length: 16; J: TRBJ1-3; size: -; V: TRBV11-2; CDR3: CASSRDRAGSGNTIYF; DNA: TGTGCCAGCAGCCGGGACAGGGCAGGCTCTGGAAACACCATATATTTT
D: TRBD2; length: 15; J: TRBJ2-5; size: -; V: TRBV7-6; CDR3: CASSFRAGGQETQYF; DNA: TGTGCCAGCAGCTTTCGAGCGGGGGGACAAGAGACCCAGTACTTC
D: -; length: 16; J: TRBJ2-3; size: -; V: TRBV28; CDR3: CASSLRGWRGFQPQYF; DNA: TGTGCCAGCAGTTTACGGGGGTGGAGGGGCTTTCAGCCCCAGTATTTT
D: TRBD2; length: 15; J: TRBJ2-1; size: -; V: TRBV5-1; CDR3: CASSLTSALYNEQFF; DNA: TGCGCCAGCAGCCTGACTAGCGCGCTTTACAATGAGCAGTTCTTC
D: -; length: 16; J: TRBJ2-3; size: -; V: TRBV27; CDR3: CASSLVVGGGADTQYF; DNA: TGTGCCAGCAGTTTAGTGGTTGGAGGGGGCGCAGATACGCAGTATTTT
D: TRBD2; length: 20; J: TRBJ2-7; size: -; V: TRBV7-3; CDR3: CASSPPRLRYAGGDSYEQYF; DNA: TGTGCCAGCAGCCCCCCGCGGTTAAGATATGCGGGGGGCGACTCCTACGAGCAGTACTTC
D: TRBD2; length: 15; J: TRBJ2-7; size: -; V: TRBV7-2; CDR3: CASSFASGGAYEQYF; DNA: TGTGCCAGCAGCTTTGCTAGCGGGGGAGCCTACGAGCAGTACTTC
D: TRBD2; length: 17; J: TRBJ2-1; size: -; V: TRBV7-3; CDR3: CASSLGDSGSPYNEQFF; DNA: TGTGCCAGCAGCTTGGGAGATAGCGGGAGCCCCTACAATGAGCAGTTCTTC
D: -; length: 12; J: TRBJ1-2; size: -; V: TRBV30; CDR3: CAWSGGGAGYTF; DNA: TGTGCCTGGAGTGGAGGGGGGGCGGGCTACACCTTC
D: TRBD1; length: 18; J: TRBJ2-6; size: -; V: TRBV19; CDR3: CASSPPQGQGTGANVLTF; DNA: TGTGCCAGTAGTCCTCCTCAAGGACAGGGGACTGGGGCCAACGTCCTGACTTTC
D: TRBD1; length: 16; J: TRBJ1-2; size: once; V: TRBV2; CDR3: CASSEPGTGSGYGYTF; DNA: TGTGCCAGCAGTGAACCCGGGACAGGATCCGGGTATGGCTACACCTTC
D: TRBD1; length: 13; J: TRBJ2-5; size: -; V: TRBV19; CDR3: CASSMTGQETQYF; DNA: TGTGCCAGTAGTATGACAGGGCAAGAGACCCAGTACTTC
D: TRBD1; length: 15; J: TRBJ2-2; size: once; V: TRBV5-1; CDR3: CASSLGQGSTGELFF; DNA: TGCGCCAGCAGCTTGGGACAGGGCAGCACCGGGGAGCTGTTTTTT
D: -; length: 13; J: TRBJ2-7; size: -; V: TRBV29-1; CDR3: CSVGPRAGYEQYF; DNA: TGCAGCGTTGGGCCCAGGGCGGGATACGAGCAGTACTTC
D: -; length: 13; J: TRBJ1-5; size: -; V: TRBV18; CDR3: CASTRAGDQPQHF; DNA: TGTGCCAGCACGCGTGCCGGGGATCAGCCCCAGCATTTT
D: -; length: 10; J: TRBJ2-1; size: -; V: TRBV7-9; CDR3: CASSSYEQFF; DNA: TGTGCCAGCAGCTCGTATGAGCAGTTCTTC
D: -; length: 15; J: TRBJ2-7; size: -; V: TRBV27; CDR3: CASSLSRRGSYEQYF; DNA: TGTGCCAGCAGTTTATCCCGCAGGGGTTCCTACGAGCAGTACTTC
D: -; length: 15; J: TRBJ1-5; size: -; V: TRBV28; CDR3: CASSLRRDSNQPQHF; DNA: TGTGCCAGCAGTTTAAGACGGGATAGCAATCAGCCCCAGCATTTT
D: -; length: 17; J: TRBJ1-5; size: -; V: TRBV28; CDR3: CASSLREGRGWNQPQHF; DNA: TGTGCCAGCAGTTTAAGGGAGGGCAGGGGTTGGAATCAGCCCCAGCATTTT
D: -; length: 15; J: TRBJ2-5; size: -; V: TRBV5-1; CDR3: CASSVDTIEQETQYF; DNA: TGCGCCAGCAGCGTAGACACAATTGAGCAAGAGACCCAGTACTTC
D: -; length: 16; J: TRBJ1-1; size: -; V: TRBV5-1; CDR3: CASSLGIGQLNTEAFF; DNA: TGCGCCAGCAGCTTGGGGATAGGACAGCTTAACACTGAAGCTTTCTTT
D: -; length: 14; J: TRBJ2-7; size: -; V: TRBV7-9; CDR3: CASSLAGRPYEQYF; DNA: TGTGCCAGCAGCTTGGCCGGGAGACCCTACGAGCAGTACTTC
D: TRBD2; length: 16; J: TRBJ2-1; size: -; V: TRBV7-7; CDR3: CASSYSGGLAGGEQFF; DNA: TGTGCCAGCAGCTACTCCGGGGGACTAGCGGGAGGAGAGCAGTTCTTC
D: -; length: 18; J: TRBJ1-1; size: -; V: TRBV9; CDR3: CASSLKGGEDSRNTEAFF; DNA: TGTGCCAGCAGCCTCAAAGGGGGGGAGGACAGCCGGAACACTGAAGCTTTCTTT
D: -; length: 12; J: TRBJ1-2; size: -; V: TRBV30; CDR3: CAWRPEALGYTF; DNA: TGTGCCTGGAGACCTGAGGCCCTCGGCTACACCTTC
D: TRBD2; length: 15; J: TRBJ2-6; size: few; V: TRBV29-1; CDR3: CVTGAGRSGANVLTF; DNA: TGCGTAACCGGAGCGGGGCGCTCTGGGGCCAACGTCCTGACTTTC
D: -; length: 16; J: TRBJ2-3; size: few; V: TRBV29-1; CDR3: CSVVGQGRWPTDTQYF; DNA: TGCAGCGTTGTAGGGCAGGGGCGCTGGCCCACAGATACGCAGTATTTT